The source of this T cell receptor (beta chain) is a study of tumor and adjacent non-tumor tissue in lung cancer. The wider study: The cohort had around twelve adenocarcinoma, a couple of squamous cell and 1 small cell patients. Whole-study results and caveats: Significantly higher TCR diversity was found in tumor than normal lung. Normal lung showed higher cumulative top 100 clone frequency than tumor.

This CDR3 comprises 13 residues. Germline CDR1 is DFQATT and CDR2 is SNEGSKA (reference sequence). No cell sorting was done before RNA was extracted from the tissue. More than 3 cm separated this lung sample from the edge of the tumor. Note on this clonotype: Its antigen is undetermined. One end of the junction fails to match germline, which may point to a read error.

A modified ARM-PCR protocol with three rounds of nested PCR amplified TCRbeta. Each CDR3 protein gets one entry after TCRdb re-called the multiplex PCR reads with MiXCR. The profile shows fewer than 75,000 distinct CDR3 sequences, around 80% of them singletons. The receptor's source is a man aged 60 to 75 with non-small cell lung cancer. V usage is TRBV20-1 and J usage is TRBJ2-7; D assignment may be TRBD1 or TRBD2 (5 bases each). The material sequenced was distant non-tumor lung tissue. This CDR3 is CRASQGADYDQYF. The CDR3 nucleotides are TGCAGAGCCAGCCAAGGGGCAGACTACGACCAGTACTTC.